Presented here are 10 T cell receptor beta chains from one specimen sequenced in a study of OX40 agonist ivuxolimab in advanced cancers. Repertoires were generated with immunoSEQ multiplex PCR, while TCRdb's copy carries only in-frame clones and drops some. The sample consists of nearly 110,000 clones, approximately 90% of them appearing once. The sequences come from CD4+ or CD8+ T cells sorted from blood, collected in a trial of the OX40 agonist ivuxolimab. Receptors originate from an adult with an advanced solid tumor such as melanoma, head and neck, liver or kidney cancer.

This clone was detected only once. The genes are TRBV28 and TRBJ1-2; 8 nucleotides agree with TRBD1. CDR1 and CDR2 (germline): MDHEN, SYDVKM. The V and J ends lost 4 bases and 4 bases, in that order; junction bases with no gene match: 14. The CDR3 covers 17 residues. CDR3 sequence: CASSSKADWDRPYGYTF. In DNA, the CDR3 is TGTGCCAGCAGTTCCAAAGCCGACTGGGACAGGCCCTATGGCTACACCTTC.

The chain links TRBV5-1 to TRBJ2-1, with unresolved D. With 0 bases removed from V and 2 bases from J, the gap between germline ends came to 18 bases. CDR1 is SGHRS and CDR2 is YFSETQ in the germline V gene. This CDR3 has 18 residues. The CDR3 DNA reads as TGCGCCAGCAGCTTGGTATCCCGACGGGTCCTCGCCTACAATGAGCAGTTCTTC. This encodes CASSLVSRRVLAYNEQFF.

This clone was seen once. This chain uses TRBV6-5 with TRBJ2-5; D is undetermined. Trimming removed 2 bases at V and 5 bases at J, with 18 bases between. The germline CDR1 and CDR2 sequences are MNHEY and SVGAGI. The CDR3 length is 16 residues. The CDR3, as DNA: TGTGCCAGCAGTTACCTGGGTCAGCTTAGTTTGGAGACCCAGTACTTC. The encoded protein is CASSYLGQLSLETQYF.

A remark on this clone: The sample contains more than one DNA sequence encoding this CDR3. The gene calls are TRBV2 and TRBJ2-3; D is ambiguous. From germline, CDR1 is SNHLY and CDR2 FYNNEI. Trimming left V 3 bases short and J 0 bases short, with 7 bases between. The CDR3 covers 14 residues. CDR3 in DNA: TGTGCCAGCAGTGAGGAAGCTAGCACAGATACGCAGTATTTT. Translating gives CASSEEASTDTQYF. Full variable domain (remainder filled in from reference TRBV2 and TRBJ2-3): EPEVTQTPSHQVTQMGQEVILRCVPISNHLYFYWYRQILGQKVEFLVSFYNNEISEKSEIFDDQFSVERPDGSNFTLKIRSTKLEDSAMYFCASSEEASTDTQYFGPGTRLTVL.

The V gene is TRBV9, the J gene TRBJ1-1; 9 bases agree with TRBD1. The V gene end was trimmed by 4 bases and the J gene end by 0 bases; junction bases not matched to a gene: 10. The CDR3 totals 17 residues. Germline assignment: CDR1 SGDLS and CDR2 YYNGEE. Here the CDR3 DNA reads TGTGCCAGCAGCCTAACCGGGACAGGGCTTCTGAACACTGAAGCTTTCTTT. Translating it yields CASSLTGTGLLNTEAFF.

The chain combines TRBV11-3 with TRBJ2-7; the D call may be TRBD1 or TRBD2 (6 bases each). With 2 bases removed from V and 0 bases from J, the gap between germline ends came to 11 bases. Germline values: CDR1 SGHNT, CDR2 YENEEA. The CDR3 totals 15 residues. In DNA form, the CDR3 reads TGTGCCAGCAGCTTAAGGGGGAGGAGCTCCTACGAGCAGTACTTC. This sequence encodes CASSLRGRSSYEQYF.

This chain uses TRBV5-1 with TRBJ2-1, with no clear D. V was shortened by 1 base and J by 3 bases, with 11 bases between the two germline ends. This CDR3 comprises 15 residues. Germline V gene data show CDR1 as SGHRS and CDR2 as YFSETQ. CDR3 bases: TGCGCCAGCAGCTTGAATATAGGCAGCTACAATGAGCAGTTCTTC. It is translated as CASSLNIGSYNEQFF.

The chain has TRBV6-6 and TRBJ2-5; D may correspond to TRBD1 or TRBD2 (5 bases each). V was pared by 8 bases and J by 1 base, with 11 bases between. The CDR3 has 13 amino acids. Germline V lookup: CDR1 MNHNY, CDR2 SVGAGI (reference sequence). CDR3 in DNA: TGTGCCAGCGGGGGACGGGCCCAAGAGACCCAGTACTTC. It is translated as CASGGRAQETQYF.

This rearrangement joins TRBV6-6 to TRBJ2-6; D unclear. Between the trimmed V and J ends, which lost 4 bases and 0 bases, there was a span of 10 bases. Germline loops: CDR1 MNHNY, CDR2 SVGAGI (reference sequence). The CDR3 has 16 amino acids. The CDR3 region is CASSSDGFSGANVLTF. The CDR3 DNA is TGTGCCAGCAGTTCGGACGGCTTCTCTGGGGCCAACGTCCTGACTTTC.

The V and J genes are TRBV6-5 and TRBJ2-3; TRBD2 might be the D (5 bases). Germline V gene lookup returns CDR1 MNHEY and CDR2 SVGAGI. The CDR3 is made up of 13 amino acids. Trimming cost V 8 bases and J 5 bases, with 14 bases left between them. The CDR3: CASYRTSKDTQYF. The CDR3 coding sequence is TGTGCCAGCTATCGGACTTCGAAAGATACGCAGTATTTT.